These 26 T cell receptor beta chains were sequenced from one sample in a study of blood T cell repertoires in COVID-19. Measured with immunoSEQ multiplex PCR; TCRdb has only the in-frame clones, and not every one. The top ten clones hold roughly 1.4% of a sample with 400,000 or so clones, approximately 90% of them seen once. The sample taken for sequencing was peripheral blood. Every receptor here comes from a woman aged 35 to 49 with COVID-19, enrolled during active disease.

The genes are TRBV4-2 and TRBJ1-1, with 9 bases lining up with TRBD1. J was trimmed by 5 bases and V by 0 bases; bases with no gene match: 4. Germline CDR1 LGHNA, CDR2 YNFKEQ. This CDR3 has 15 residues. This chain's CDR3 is CASSQETGGGTEAFF. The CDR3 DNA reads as TGTGCCAGCAGCCAAGAGACAGGGGGAGGAACTGAAGCTTTCTTT.

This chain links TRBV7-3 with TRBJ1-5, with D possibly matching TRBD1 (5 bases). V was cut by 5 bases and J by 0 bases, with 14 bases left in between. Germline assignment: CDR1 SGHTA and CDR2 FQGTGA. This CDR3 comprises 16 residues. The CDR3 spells CASSDPARDSNQPQHF. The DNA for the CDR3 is TGTGCCAGCAGCGACCCCGCCAGGGATAGCAATCAGCCCCAGCATTTT.

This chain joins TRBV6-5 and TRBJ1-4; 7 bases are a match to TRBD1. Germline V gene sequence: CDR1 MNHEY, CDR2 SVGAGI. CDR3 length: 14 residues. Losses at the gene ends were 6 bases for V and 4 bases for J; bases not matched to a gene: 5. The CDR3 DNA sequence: TGTGCCAGCAGCCGTGACAGGGTTAATGAAAAACTGTTTTTT. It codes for CASSRDRVNEKLFF.

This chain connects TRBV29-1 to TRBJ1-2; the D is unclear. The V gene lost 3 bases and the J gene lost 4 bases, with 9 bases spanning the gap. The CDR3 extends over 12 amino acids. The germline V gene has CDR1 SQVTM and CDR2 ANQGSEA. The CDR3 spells CSVDEGAYGYTF. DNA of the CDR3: TGCAGCGTTGATGAGGGCGCCTATGGCTACACCTTC.

This CDR3 reads CASSPFSTGITEAFF. As DNA, the CDR3 is TGTGCCAGCAGTCCCTTTTCGACAGGGATCACTGAAGCTTTCTTT. The chain uses TRBV11-1 and TRBJ1-1; TRBD1 matches at 7 bases. The CDR3 is made up of 15 amino acids. CDR1 and CDR2 (germline): SGHAT, FQDESV (reference sequence). V was clipped by 6 bases and J by 4 bases; unmatched bases: 11.

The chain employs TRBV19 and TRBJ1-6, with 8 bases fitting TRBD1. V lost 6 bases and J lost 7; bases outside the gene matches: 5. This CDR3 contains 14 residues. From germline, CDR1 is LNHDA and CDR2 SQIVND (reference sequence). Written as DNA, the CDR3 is TGTGCCAGTAGCAACAGGGGGGAGAATTCACCCCTCCACTTT. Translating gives CASSNRGENSPLHF.

This CDR3 reads CACKGTIGYTF. The CDR3 coding sequence is TGTGCCTGTAAGGGGACTATTGGCTACACCTTC. The chain joins TRBV28 to TRBJ1-2; TRBD1 is a possible D gene (5 bases). The germline CDR1 and CDR2 sequences are MDHEN and SYDVKM. CDR3 length: 11 amino acids. Trimming left V 11 bases short and J 7 bases short, with 14 bases between.

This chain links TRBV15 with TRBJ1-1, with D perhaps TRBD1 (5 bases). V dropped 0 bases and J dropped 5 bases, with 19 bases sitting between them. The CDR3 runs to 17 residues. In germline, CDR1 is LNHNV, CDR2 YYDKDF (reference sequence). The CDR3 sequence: CATSRETSSRGGTEAFF. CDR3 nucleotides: TGTGCCACCAGCAGAGAGACGTCCTCGAGGGGAGGAACTGAAGCTTTCTTT.

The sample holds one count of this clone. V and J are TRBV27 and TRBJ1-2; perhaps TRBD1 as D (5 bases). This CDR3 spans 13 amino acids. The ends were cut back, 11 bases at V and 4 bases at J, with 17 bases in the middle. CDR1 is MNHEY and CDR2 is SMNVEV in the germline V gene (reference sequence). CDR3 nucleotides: TGTGCCGGCGGGGGAGGGCCTGTCTATGGCTACACCTTC. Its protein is CAGGGGPVYGYTF.

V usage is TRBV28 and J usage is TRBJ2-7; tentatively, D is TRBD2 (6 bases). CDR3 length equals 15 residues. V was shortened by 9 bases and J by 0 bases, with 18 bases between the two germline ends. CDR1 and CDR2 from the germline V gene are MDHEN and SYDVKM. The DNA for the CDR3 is TGTGCCAGTAGTCCGGGACTCCCTGGCTCCTACGAGCAGTACTTC. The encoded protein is CASSPGLPGSYEQYF. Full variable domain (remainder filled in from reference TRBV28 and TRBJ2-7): DVKVTQSSRYLVKRTGEKVFLECVQDMDHENMFWYRQDPGLGLRLIYFSYDVKMKEKGDIPEGYSVSREKKERFSLILESASTNQTSMYLCASSPGLPGSYEQYFGPGTRLTVT.

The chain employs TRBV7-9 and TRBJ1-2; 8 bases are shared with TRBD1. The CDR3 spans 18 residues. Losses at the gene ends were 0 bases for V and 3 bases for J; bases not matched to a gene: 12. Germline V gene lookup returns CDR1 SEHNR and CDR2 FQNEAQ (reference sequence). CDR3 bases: TGTGCCAGCAGCTTAGCATTTAGGGGCAGGGGGCAAGACTATGGCTACACCTTC. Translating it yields CASSLAFRGRGQDYGYTF.

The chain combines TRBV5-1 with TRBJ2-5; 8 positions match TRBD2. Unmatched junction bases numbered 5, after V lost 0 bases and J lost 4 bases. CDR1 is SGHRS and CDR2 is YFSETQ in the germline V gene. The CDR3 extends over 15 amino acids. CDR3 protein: CASSLGQAGGETQYF. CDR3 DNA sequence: TGCGCCAGCAGCTTGGGACAGGCGGGGGGAGAGACCCAGTACTTC.

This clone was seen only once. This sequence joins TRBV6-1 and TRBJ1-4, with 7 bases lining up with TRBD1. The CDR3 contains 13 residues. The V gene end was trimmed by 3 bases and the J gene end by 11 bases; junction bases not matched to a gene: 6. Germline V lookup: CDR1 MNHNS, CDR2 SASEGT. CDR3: CASSERTGRKLFF. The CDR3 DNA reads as TGTGCCAGCAGTGAGAGGACAGGCCGGAAACTGTTTTTT.

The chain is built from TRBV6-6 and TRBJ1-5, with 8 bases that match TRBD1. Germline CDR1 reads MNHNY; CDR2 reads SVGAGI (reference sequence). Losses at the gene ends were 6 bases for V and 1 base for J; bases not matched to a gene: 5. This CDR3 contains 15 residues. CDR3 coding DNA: TGTGCCAGCAGGTTCCGGGACAGGAGCAATCAGCCCCAGCATTTT. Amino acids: CASRFRDRSNQPQHF.

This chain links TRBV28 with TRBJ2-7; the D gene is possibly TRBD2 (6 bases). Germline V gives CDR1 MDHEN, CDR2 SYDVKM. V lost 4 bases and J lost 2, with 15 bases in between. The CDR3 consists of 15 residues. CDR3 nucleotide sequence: TGTGCCAGCAGTTCACCCCGCTGGGGGGCCTACGAGCAGTACTTC. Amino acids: CASSSPRWGAYEQYF. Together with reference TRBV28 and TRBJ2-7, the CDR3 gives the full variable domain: DVKVTQSSRYLVKRTGEKVFLECVQDMDHENMFWYRQDPGLGLRLIYFSYDVKMKEKGDIPEGYSVSREKKERFSLILESASTNQTSMYLCASSSPRWGAYEQYFGPGTRLTVT.

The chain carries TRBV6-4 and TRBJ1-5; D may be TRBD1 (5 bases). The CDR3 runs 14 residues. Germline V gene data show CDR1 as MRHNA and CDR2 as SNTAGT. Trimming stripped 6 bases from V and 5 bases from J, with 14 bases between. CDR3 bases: TGTGCCAGCAGCCCTGACAGAGGACATCAGCCCCAGCATTTT. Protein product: CASSPDRGHQPQHF.

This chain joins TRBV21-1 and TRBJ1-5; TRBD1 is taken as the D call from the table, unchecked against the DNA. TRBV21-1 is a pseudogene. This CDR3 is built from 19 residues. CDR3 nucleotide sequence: TGTGCCAGCAGCAAAGATGAACGACAGGGCGTCTATAGCAATCAGCCCCAGCATTTT. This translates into CASSKDERQGVYSNQPQHF.

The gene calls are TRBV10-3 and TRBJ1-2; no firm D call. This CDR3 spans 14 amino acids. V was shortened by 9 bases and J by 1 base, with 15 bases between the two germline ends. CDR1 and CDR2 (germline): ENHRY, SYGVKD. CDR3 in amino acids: CAMASEGINYGYTF. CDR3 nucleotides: TGTGCCATGGCCTCTGAGGGAATTAACTATGGCTACACCTTC.

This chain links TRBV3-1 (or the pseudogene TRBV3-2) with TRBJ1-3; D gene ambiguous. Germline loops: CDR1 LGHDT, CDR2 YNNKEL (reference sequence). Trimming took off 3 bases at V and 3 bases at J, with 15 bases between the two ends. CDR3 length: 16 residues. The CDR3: CASSHPDMDYGNTIYF. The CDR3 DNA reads TGTGCCAGCAGCCATCCTGATATGGACTATGGAAACACCATATATTTT.

The chain's CDR3 is CATLAGGPNGELFF. CDR3 nucleotide sequence: TGTGCCACCCTAGCGGGGGGGCCCAACGGGGAGCTGTTTTTT. This chain links TRBV15 with TRBJ2-2, with 12 bases matching TRBD2. Germline CDR1 and CDR2: LNHNV and YYDKDF (reference sequence). V was pared by 8 bases and J by 7 bases, with 5 bases of the junction left unmatched. The CDR3 runs to 14 residues.

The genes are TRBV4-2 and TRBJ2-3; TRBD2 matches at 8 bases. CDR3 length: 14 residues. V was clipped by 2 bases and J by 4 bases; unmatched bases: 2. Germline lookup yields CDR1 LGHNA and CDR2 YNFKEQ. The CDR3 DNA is TGTGCCAGCAGCCAACGCGGGGGGTCAGATACGCAGTATTTT. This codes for CASSQRGGSDTQYF.

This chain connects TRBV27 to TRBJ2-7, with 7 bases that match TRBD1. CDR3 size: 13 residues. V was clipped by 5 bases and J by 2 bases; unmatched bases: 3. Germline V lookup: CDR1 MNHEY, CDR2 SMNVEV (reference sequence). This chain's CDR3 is CASSPGQPYEQYF. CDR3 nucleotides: TGTGCCAGCAGTCCGGGACAGCCCTACGAGCAGTACTTC.

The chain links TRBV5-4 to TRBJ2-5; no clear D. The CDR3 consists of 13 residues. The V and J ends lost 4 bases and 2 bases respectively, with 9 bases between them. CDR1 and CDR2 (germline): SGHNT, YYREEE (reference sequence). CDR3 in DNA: TGTGCCAGCAGCGTGGATCCACAAGAGACCCAGTACTTC. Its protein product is CASSVDPQETQYF. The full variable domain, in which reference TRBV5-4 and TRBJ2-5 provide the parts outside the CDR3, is ETGVTQSPTHLIKTRGQQVTLRCSSQSGHNTVSWYQQALGQGPQFIFQYYREEENGRGNFPPRFSGLQFPNYSSELNVNALELDDSALYLCASSVDPQETQYFGPGTRLLVL.

This CDR3 is CSVEAGFGGELFF. CDR3 DNA sequence: TGCAGCGTTGAAGCAGGGTTTGGAGGGGAGCTGTTTTTT. The chain uses TRBV29-1 and TRBJ2-2, with a weak D call TRBD1 (5 bases). This CDR3 has 13 residues. Per germline, CDR1 SQVTM and CDR2 ANQGSEA. V was pared by 1 base and J by 8 bases, with 11 bases between.

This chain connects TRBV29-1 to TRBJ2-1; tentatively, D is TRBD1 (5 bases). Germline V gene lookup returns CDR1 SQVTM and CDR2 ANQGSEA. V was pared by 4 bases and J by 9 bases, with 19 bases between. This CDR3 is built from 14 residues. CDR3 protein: CSVVTSGNLGEQFF. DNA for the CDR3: TGCAGCGTTGTGACGTCAGGGAATCTCGGTGAGCAGTTCTTC.

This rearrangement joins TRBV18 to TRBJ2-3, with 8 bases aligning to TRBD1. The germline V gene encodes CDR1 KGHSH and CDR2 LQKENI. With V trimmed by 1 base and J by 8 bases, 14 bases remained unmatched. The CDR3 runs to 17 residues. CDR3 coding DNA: TGTGCCAGCTCACCACTCCGGACAGGGCCGATATCCGCTACGCAGTATTTT. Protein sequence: CASSPLRTGPISATQYF. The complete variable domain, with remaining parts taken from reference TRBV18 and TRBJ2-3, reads NAGVMQNPRHLVRRRGQEARLRCSPMKGHSHVYWYRQLPEEGLKFMVYLQKENIIDESGMPKERFSAEFPKEGPSILRIQQVVRGDSAAYFCASSPLRTGPISATQYFGPGTRLTVL.